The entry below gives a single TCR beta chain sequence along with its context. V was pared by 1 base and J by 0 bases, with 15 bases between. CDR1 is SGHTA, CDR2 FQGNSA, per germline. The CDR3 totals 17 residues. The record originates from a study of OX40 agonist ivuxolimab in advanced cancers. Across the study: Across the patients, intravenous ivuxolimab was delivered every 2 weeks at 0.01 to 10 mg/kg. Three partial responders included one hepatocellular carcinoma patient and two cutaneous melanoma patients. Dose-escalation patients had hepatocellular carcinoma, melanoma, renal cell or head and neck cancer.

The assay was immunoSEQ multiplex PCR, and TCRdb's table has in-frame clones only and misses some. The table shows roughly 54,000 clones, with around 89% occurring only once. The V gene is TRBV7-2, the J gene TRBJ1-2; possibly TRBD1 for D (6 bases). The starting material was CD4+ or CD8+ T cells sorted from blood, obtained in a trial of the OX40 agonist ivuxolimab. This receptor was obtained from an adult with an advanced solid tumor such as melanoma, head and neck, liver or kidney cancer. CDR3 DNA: TGTGCCAGCAGCTTAGATTCCGGCAGGGGAACTAACTATGGCTACACCTTC. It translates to CASSLDSGRGTNYGYTF.